The subject of this entry is one T cell receptor (beta chain). The data stem from a study of blood T cells in healthy people across ages. CDR1 and CDR2 from the germline V gene are ENHRY and SYGVKD. The length of the CDR3 is 13 residues. V was pared by 5 bases and J by 2 bases, with 2 bases of the junction left unmatched. A second about 6 to 12 cycle PCR used barcoded and J-beta primers. TCRdb called the 5' RACE reads again in MiXCR, with one record for every CDR3 protein. The sample has about 580,000 distinct CDR3 sequences; around 48% are singletons. The sequence was collected from a man older than 75 in good health. Sample: blood. This chain links TRBV10-3 with TRBJ1-1; 7 nucleotides align to TRBD1. The chain's CDR3 is CAISRDSNTEAFF. DNA for the CDR3: TGTGCCATCAGTCGGGACAGTAACACTGAAGCTTTCTTT.